What follows are 11 T cell receptor beta chains derived from one specimen sequenced in a study of T cells in Graves' hyperthyroidism and ophthalmopathy. From RNA transcripts, TCR beta CDR3 regions were amplified. With the HTBI primer set, the TCR CDR3 went through a first round of RT-PCR. TCRdb reprocessed the multiplex PCR reads with MiXCR, giving one entry per CDR3 protein. The top ten hold less than 8.5% of the sample, which has over 650,000 distinct CDR3 sequences, approximately 42% seen once. Sequences were obtained from peripheral blood or thyroid tissue (not recorded which). These receptors were taken from an adult man with Graves' disease, either hyperthyroidism or ophthalmopathy (not recorded which).

The genes are TRBV12-3 or TRBV12-4 and TRBJ2-7; 8 bases line up with TRBD2. With 4 bases clipped from V and 3 bases from J, the junction kept 5 bases outside the gene matches. The CDR3 is 14 amino acids. The CDR3 coding sequence is TGTGCCAGCAGTTCAGCGGGAGAGTTCTACGAGCAGTACTTC. Translating it yields CASSSAGEFYEQYF.

V gene TRBV7-9 combines with J gene TRBJ2-7; TRBD2 aligns across 7 bases. There are 16 residues in the CDR3. Germline V gives CDR1 SEHNR, CDR2 FQNEAQ (reference sequence). After removal of 5 bases from V and 1 base from J, the junction contained 11 bases not matched to a gene. The CDR3 sequence is CASSPTTGGDSYEQYF. The CDR3 DNA reads TGTGCCAGCAGCCCGACGACGGGGGGAGATTCCTACGAGCAGTACTTC.

This clonotype was counted ten times or more. V usage is TRBV20-1 and J usage is TRBJ2-5, with D perhaps TRBD1 or TRBD2 (5 bases each). The ends were cut back, 6 bases at V and 1 base at J, with 15 bases in the middle. The CDR3 totals 14 residues. Germline lookup yields CDR1 DFQATT and CDR2 SNEGSKA (reference sequence). In DNA form, the CDR3 reads TGCAGTGCCCGTCCCGGGACGAGCCAAGAGACCCAGTACTTC. Amino acid sequence: CSARPGTSQETQYF.

The chain links TRBV9 to TRBJ1-1, with 7 bases aligning to TRBD1. V dropped 3 bases and J dropped 8; count of bases not matched to a gene: 4. Germline V gene data show CDR1 as SGDLS and CDR2 as YYNGEE. The CDR3 covers 12 residues. CDR3 protein: CASSAAGQEAFF. Here the CDR3 DNA reads TGTGCCAGCAGCGCCGCGGGACAGGAAGCTTTCTTT.

This clonotype was seen many times. The V call is TRBV6-5, the J call TRBJ1-4; D unclear. CDR3 size: 16 residues. Germline-derived CDR1 and CDR2 are MNHEY and SVGAGI. V dropped 0 bases and J dropped 0 bases, with 8 bases sitting between them. CDR3 nucleotide sequence: TGTGCCAGCAGTTACTCGAGTGGAGCAACTAATGAAAAACTGTTTTTT. This translates into CASSYSSGATNEKLFF.

The genes are TRBV19 and TRBJ2-7; 11 positions match TRBD1. Germline CDR1 and CDR2: LNHDA and SQIVND (reference sequence). The length of the CDR3 is 15 residues. V gave up 5 bases and J gave up 6 bases; unmatched junction bases: 9. The DNA of the CDR3 is TGTGCCAGTAGTCGGACAGGGGGCTCTTCGAGCGAGCAGTACTTC. This translates into CASSRTGGSSSEQYF.

This clonotype was seen a few times. The chain carries TRBV20-1 and TRBJ2-5, with 9 positions matching TRBD1. V trimming: 3 bases; J trimming: 5 bases; junction bases outside the gene matches: 13. The germline CDR1 and CDR2 sequences are DFQATT and SNEGSKA (reference sequence). The CDR3 covers 16 residues. CDR3 residues: CSASPPRLGQGETQYF. For the CDR3, the DNA is TGCAGTGCTAGTCCCCCTAGGCTTGGACAGGGGGAGACCCAGTACTTC.

The chain employs TRBV2 and TRBJ1-2, with D unresolved. CDR1 SNHLY and CDR2 FYNNEI come from the germline V gene. The CDR3 contains 11 residues. V was cut by 6 bases and J by 7 bases, with 9 bases left in between. The CDR3 bases are TGTGCCAGCAGAGAGACCTGTGGCTACACCTTC. This translates into CASRETCGYTF. Variable domain in full (rest from reference TRBV2 and TRBJ1-2): EPEVTQTPSHQVTQMGQEVILRCVPISNHLYFYWYRQILGQKVEFLVSFYNNEISEKSEIFDDQFSVERPDGSNFTLKIRSTKLEDSAMYFCASRETCGYTFGSGTRLTVV.

This chain links TRBV7-2 with TRBJ1-3; D not resolved. Germline values: CDR1 SGHTA, CDR2 FQGNSA. V was clipped by 8 bases and J by 4 bases, with 12 bases between them. The CDR3 sequence is 13 residues long. The CDR3 DNA reads TGTGCCAGCGGCTCCGGAATCGGAAACACCATATATTTT. This translates into CASGSGIGNTIYF.

In this sample, this clonotype turned up many times. The chain carries TRBV15 and TRBJ1-1, with D possibly TRBD1 on 6 matching bases. Germline V CDR1 and CDR2: LNHNV, YYDKDF (reference sequence). The CDR3 loop spans 14 amino acids. V gave up 3 bases and J gave up 4 bases, with 12 bases separating them. The CDR3 spells CATSSRTRGTEAFF. DNA of the CDR3: TGTGCCACCAGCAGTCGAACCAGGGGCACTGAAGCTTTCTTT.

In this sample, this clonotype turned up many times. The V call is TRBV29-1, the J call TRBJ1-4, with TRBD1 matching 8 bases. Germline V lookup: CDR1 SQVTM, CDR2 ANQGSEA. V lost 6 bases to trimming and J lost 8 bases; unmatched junction nucleotides: 8. The CDR3 sequence is 13 residues long. The CDR3 loop is CSVAQGVQEKLFF. In DNA, the CDR3 is TGCAGCGTGGCACAGGGGGTGCAGGAAAAACTGTTTTTT.